Presented here are 32 T cell receptor beta chains from one specimen sequenced in a study of long-term antiretroviral therapy in people with HIV. Assay version v3.0 of immunoSEQ was used, and it was run at survey level. Sequenced by immunoSEQ multiplex PCR; TCRdb stores in-frame clones only, minus some. The sample lists about 20,000 clones; roughly nine tenths were seen once. Sample: unsorted PBMCs, taken 4.2 years after starting antiretroviral therapy. These receptors came from a man aged 50-60 years with HIV.

The chain carries TRBV9 and TRBJ2-1, with a tentative D call TRBD1 (6 bases). Trimming took 4 bases from V and 0 from J, leaving 11 bases between them. The CDR3 is 15 amino acids. Germline assignment: CDR1 SGDLS and CDR2 YYNGEE. The DNA for the CDR3 is TGTGCCAGCAGCCCCCAGGGGAACTCCTACAATGAGCAGTTCTTC. It translates to CASSPQGNSYNEQFF.

The rearrangement uses TRBV4-1 and TRBJ2-3, with D unresolved. V shed 5 bases and J shed 4 bases, with 7 bases lying between them. CDR1 MGHRA and CDR2 YSYEKL come from the germline V gene. CDR3 size: 12 residues. DNA for the CDR3: TGCGCCAGCAGCATATCCGCAGATACGCAGTATTTT. This encodes CASSISADTQYF.

The chain carries TRBV5-8 and TRBJ1-1; no definite D call. The CDR3 has 13 residues. V was shortened by 4 bases and J by 2 bases, with 9 bases between the two germline ends. The germline CDR1 and CDR2 sequences are SGHTS and YDEGEE. The CDR3, as DNA: TGTGCCAGCAGCGTGGCGGGCAACACTGAAGCTTTCTTT. Amino acids: CASSVAGNTEAFF.

The chain carries TRBV18 and TRBJ1-2, with 10 bases identical to TRBD1. The V and J ends lost 3 bases and 3 bases, in that order; junction bases with no gene match: 7. This CDR3 is 16 amino acids long. The germline CDR1 and CDR2 sequences are KGHSH and LQKENI. The CDR3 loop is CASSPLDRGLDYGYTF. The CDR3, as DNA: TGTGCCAGCTCACCTCTCGACAGGGGGCTAGACTATGGCTACACCTTC.

In its sample, this clone was seen once. This rearrangement joins TRBV29-1 to TRBJ1-1, with D possibly matching TRBD1 (5 bases). The CDR3 spans 12 residues. The V end was cut by 3 bases, the J end by 5 bases, with 10 bases between. Germline V gene lookup returns CDR1 SQVTM and CDR2 ANQGSEA. The CDR3 sequence is CSVEQGWTEAFF. The CDR3 coding sequence is TGCAGCGTTGAGCAGGGTTGGACTGAAGCTTTCTTT. The variable domain in full, completed from reference TRBV29-1 and TRBJ1-1, reads SAVISQKPSRDICQRGTSLTIQCQVDSQVTMMFWYRQQPGQSLTLIATANQGSEATYESGFVIDKFPISRPNLTFSTLTVSNMSPEDSSIYLCSVEQGWTEAFFGQGTRLTVV.

In nucleotides, the CDR3 is TGTGCCAGTAGTATAGCCAGGGGAAATCAGCCCCAGCATTTT. Its translation: CASSIARGNQPQHF. This chain joins TRBV19 and TRBJ1-5; weak D call: TRBD1 (6 bases). Germline loops: CDR1 LNHDA, CDR2 SQIVND (reference sequence). Trimming pared 1 base from V and 4 bases from J, leaving 8 bases between. This CDR3 spans 14 amino acids.

The chain joins TRBV11-2 to TRBJ2-5; TRBD2 agrees at 13 bases. The V and J ends lost 4 bases and 3 bases, in that order; junction bases with no gene match: 5. CDR1 SGHAT and CDR2 FQNNGV come from the germline V gene. This CDR3 spans 16 amino acids. The CDR3 DNA follows: TGTGCCAGCAGCTCGGGACTAGCGGGGAATGAAGAGACCCAGTACTTC. Its translation is CASSSGLAGNEETQYF.

This chain uses TRBV27 with TRBJ1-2; possible D gene TRBD1, 5 bases. CDR3 length: 14 amino acids. V was cut by 11 bases and J by 8 bases, with 24 bases left in between. From germline, CDR1 is MNHEY and CDR2 SMNVEV (reference sequence). CDR3 in amino acids: CAAGAGGYLGGYTF. DNA for the CDR3: TGTGCCGCAGGAGCCGGGGGGTACTTGGGAGGCTACACCTTC.

The rearrangement links TRBV30 to TRBJ1-3; no reliable D call. This CDR3 contains 14 residues. Per germline, CDR1 GTSNPN and CDR2 SVGIG (reference sequence). V lost 2 bases and J lost 0, with 8 bases in between. CDR3 amino acids: CAWSPSYSGNTIYF. DNA of the CDR3: TGTGCCTGGAGTCCCAGTTACTCTGGAAACACCATATATTTT.

This chain connects TRBV19 to TRBJ1-2, with TRBD1 identical over 10 bases. This CDR3 has 16 residues. J lost 5 bases, V lost 5 bases, and 11 bases had no gene match. The germline V gene encodes CDR1 LNHDA and CDR2 SQIVND (reference sequence). The CDR3, as DNA: TGTGCCAGTAGTGAACCGGGACAGGGGTCGTGGTATGGCTACACCTTC. It translates to CASSEPGQGSWYGYTF.

The CDR3 sequence: CASSWRSAADYTF. For the CDR3, the DNA is TGTGCCAGCAGTTGGAGGAGTGCGGCTGACTACACCTTC. V and J are TRBV6-6 and TRBJ1-2; no reliable D call. V gave up 4 bases and J gave up 10 bases, with 16 bases separating them. This CDR3 contains 13 residues. CDR1 is MNHNY, CDR2 SVGAGI, per germline (reference sequence).

The chain recombines TRBV10-2 with TRBJ2-4; the match to TRBD2 covers 10 bases. V gave up 7 bases and J gave up 5 bases; unmatched junction bases: 11. Germline V gene data show CDR1 as WSHSY and CDR2 as SAAADI. This CDR3 has 16 residues. The CDR3 spells CASTNSGGLPQNIQYF. The CDR3 DNA reads TGCGCCAGCACCAATAGCGGGGGGCTTCCCCAAAACATTCAGTACTTC.

The chain joins TRBV6-4 to TRBJ1-1, with TRBD1 matching 8 bases. The CDR3 contains 14 residues. The germline gives CDR1 MRHNA, CDR2 SNTAGT. Trimming removed 10 bases from V and 0 bases from J; junction bases left unmatched: 7. The CDR3 DNA sequence: TGTGCCATCAAACTGACAGGGGTGAACACTGAAGCTTTCTTT. Amino acid sequence: CAIKLTGVNTEAFF.

The gene calls are TRBV6-6 and TRBJ1-6, with TRBD1 identical over 8 bases. Trimming removed 5 bases from V and 14 bases from J; junction bases left unmatched: 8. Germline V gives CDR1 MNHNY, CDR2 SVGAGI (reference sequence). This CDR3 spans 13 amino acids. The CDR3 DNA sequence: TGTGCCAGCAGTAACGGACAGGGAAGTGCCCTCCACTTT. It codes for CASSNGQGSALHF.

This sequence joins TRBV6-1 and TRBJ1-6; D not certain. Trimming stripped 2 bases from V and 0 bases from J, with 14 bases between. This CDR3 region has 18 residues. Germline CDR1 and CDR2: MNHNS and SASEGT. CDR3 sequence: CASSESGSGSSYNSPLHF. The DNA for the CDR3 is TGTGCCAGCAGTGAATCGGGATCCGGGAGCTCCTATAATTCACCCCTCCACTTT.

Judged by abundance, this clone is medium-sized. The V and J genes are TRBV5-4 and TRBJ2-7, with 7 bases lining up with TRBD1. The V gene end was trimmed by 2 bases and the J gene end by 6 bases; junction bases not matched to a gene: 11. Germline-derived CDR1 and CDR2 are SGHNT and YYREEE (reference sequence). There are 15 residues in the CDR3. CDR3 protein: CASSFDTGEAVEQYF. The DNA of the CDR3 is TGTGCCAGCAGCTTCGATACAGGGGAAGCGGTCGAGCAGTACTTC. Complete variable domain (other parts from reference TRBV5-4 and TRBJ2-7): ETGVTQSPTHLIKTRGQQVTLRCSSQSGHNTVSWYQQALGQGPQFIFQYYREEENGRGNFPPRFSGLQFPNYSSELNVNALELDDSALYLCASSFDTGEAVEQYFGPGTRLTVT.

The count of this clone is one. J is TRBJ2-7 and V is TRBV29-1; a weak D match, TRBD1 (6 bases). CDR3 size: 13 residues. Germline CDR1 and CDR2: SQVTM and ANQGSEA. V was trimmed by 6 bases and J by 1 base, leaving 13 bases between them. The CDR3 DNA reads as TGCAGCGTCCTAATCAGGGGATCCTACGAGCAGTACTTC. Amino acid sequence: CSVLIRGSYEQYF.

This chain uses TRBV19 with TRBJ2-7; the D call may be TRBD1 or TRBD2 (5 bases each). V was trimmed by 1 base and J by 6 bases, leaving 16 bases between them. Germline V lookup: CDR1 LNHDA, CDR2 SQIVND (reference sequence). This CDR3 comprises 15 residues. DNA for the CDR3: TGTGCCAGTAGTATAGCCGGACACCCGGGGAGCGAGCAGTACTTC. Translation gives CASSIAGHPGSEQYF.

The J gene is TRBJ1-6, the V gene TRBV6-5; D gene uncertain. Germline V gene data show CDR1 as MNHEY and CDR2 as SVGAGI. The V end lost 2 bases, the J end lost 7 bases, and 9 bases lay between the germline ends. The CDR3 length is 14 residues. CDR3 bases: TGTGCCAGCAGTTACGGCAGGTCGAATTCACCCCTCCACTTT. It is translated as CASSYGRSNSPLHF.

The V and J genes are TRBV27 and TRBJ1-1; unclear D gene. The germline gives CDR1 MNHEY, CDR2 SMNVEV (reference sequence). The CDR3 runs to 14 residues. The ends were cut back, 3 bases at V and 0 bases at J, with 8 bases in the middle. The CDR3 here is CASSLRALNTEAFF. The CDR3 DNA reads as TGTGCCAGCAGTTTGAGGGCCTTGAACACTGAAGCTTTCTTT.

The chain couples TRBV7-9 to TRBJ1-5; D gene ambiguous. CDR3 length equals 15 residues. From germline, CDR1 is SEHNR and CDR2 FQNEAQ (reference sequence). Trimming left V 10 bases short and J 6 bases short, with 22 bases between. CDR3 nucleotides: TGTGCCACCACGCCGGAAGTTCCCATCGTTCAGCCCCAGCATTTT. Protein: CATTPEVPIVQPQHF.

The chain employs TRBV28 and TRBJ2-2; 7 bases align to TRBD2. CDR1 is MDHEN, CDR2 SYDVKM, per germline. The CDR3 has 12 amino acids. V gave up 7 bases and J gave up 6 bases; unmatched junction bases: 2. The CDR3 region is CASKRGAGELFF. In nucleotides, the CDR3 is TGTGCCAGCAAACGGGGGGCCGGGGAGCTGTTTTTT.

The V call is TRBV5-6, the J call TRBJ2-3; no clear D gene. This CDR3 spans 17 amino acids. Germline CDR1 SGHDT, CDR2 YYEEEE. Trimming removed 3 bases at V and 2 bases at J, with 19 bases between. The CDR3 reads CASSSGPVASTTDTQYF. In DNA form, the CDR3 reads TGTGCCAGCAGCTCCGGCCCGGTGGCCTCAACCACAGATACGCAGTATTTT.

The genes are TRBV7-9 and TRBJ2-3; weak D call: TRBD1 (6 bases). The germline gives CDR1 SEHNR, CDR2 FQNEAQ (reference sequence). The V end was cut by 8 bases, the J end by 1 base, with 16 bases between. The CDR3 has 15 amino acids. The CDR3 loop reads CASSPPRQGTDTQYF. DNA for the CDR3: TGTGCCAGCTCTCCGCCCCGACAGGGCACAGATACGCAGTATTTT. Full variable domain (remainder filled in from reference TRBV7-9 and TRBJ2-3): DTGVSQNPRHKITKRGQNVTFRCDPISEHNRLYWYRQTLGQGPEFLTYFQNEAQLEKSRLLSDRFSAERPKGSFSTLEIQRTEQGDSAMYLCASSPPRQGTDTQYFGPGTRLTVL.

The V and J genes are TRBV7-8 and TRBJ2-7, with D tentatively TRBD2 (5 bases). Trimming shortened V by 3 bases and J by 7 bases, and 16 bases separated the two germline ends. The germline CDR1 and CDR2 sequences are SGHVS and FQNEAQ. The CDR3 consists of 14 residues. The CDR3 sequence: CASSLWRSLGEQYF. The CDR3, as DNA: TGTGCCAGCAGCTTGTGGAGGTCGTTGGGGGAGCAGTACTTC.

J is TRBJ2-3 and V is TRBV7-2; a possible D gene is TRBD2 (7 bases). Trimming took off 1 base at V and 3 bases at J, with 14 bases between the two ends. Germline V gene sequence: CDR1 SGHTA, CDR2 FQGNSA. The CDR3 totals 16 residues. CDR3 residues: CASSLVGGAWTDTQYF. In nucleotides, the CDR3 is TGTGCCAGCAGCTTAGTTGGGGGGGCCTGGACAGATACGCAGTATTTT.

This clone occurred once. J is TRBJ1-2 and V is TRBV4-3, with D possibly being TRBD1 (6 bases). The V gene's germline CDR1 is LGHNA and CDR2 YSLEER. The CDR3 runs to 16 residues. The germline V and J ends were trimmed by 1 base and 1 base, with 13 bases remaining between them. CDR3 in amino acids: CASSQAWDTDNYGYTF. CDR3 in DNA: TGCGCCAGCAGCCAAGCCTGGGACACCGATAACTATGGCTACACCTTC.

This chain joins TRBV7-2 and TRBJ2-7, with 11 bases lining up with TRBD1. V lost 8 bases to trimming and J lost 3 bases; unmatched junction nucleotides: 6. Per germline, CDR1 SGHTA and CDR2 FQGNSA. The CDR3 contains 14 residues. CDR3 residues: CASRTGTGGYEQYF. As DNA, the CDR3 is TGTGCCAGCCGAACCGGGACAGGGGGCTACGAGCAGTACTTC.

The gene calls are TRBV6-6 and TRBJ1-6, with D perhaps matching TRBD1 (5 bases). The CDR3 consists of 15 residues. Germline V gene sequence: CDR1 MNHNY, CDR2 SVGAGI (reference sequence). With 6 bases removed from V and 4 bases from J, the gap between germline ends came to 13 bases. In nucleotides, the CDR3 is TGTGCCAGCAGCCACCGGGACGGTTATAATTCACCCCTCCACTTT. Its translation is CASSHRDGYNSPLHF.

The chain uses TRBV27 and TRBJ2-4, with unresolved D. Per germline, CDR1 MNHEY and CDR2 SMNVEV (reference sequence). The CDR3 loop spans 13 amino acids. The germline V and J ends were trimmed by 4 bases and 0 bases, with 4 bases remaining between them. The DNA of the CDR3 is TGTGCCAGCAGTTGGGGAGCCAAAAACATTCAGTACTTC. Protein product: CASSWGAKNIQYF.

The genes are TRBV13 and TRBJ2-1, with a tentative D call TRBD1 (5 bases). The germline V gene encodes CDR1 PRHDT and CDR2 FYEKMQ (reference sequence). The CDR3 contains 15 residues. The V end lost 6 bases, the J end lost 0 bases, and 12 bases lay between the germline ends. CDR3 region: CASRTDLDSYNEQFF. The CDR3 DNA is TGTGCCAGCAGGACAGACCTAGACTCCTACAATGAGCAGTTCTTC.

The CDR3 bases are TGCGCCAGCAGTGAGTCGGGGCAGCCCTACGAGCAGTACTTC. This codes for CASSESGQPYEQYF. This chain joins TRBV10-1 and TRBJ2-7, with D perhaps TRBD1 (5 bases). The CDR3 sequence is 14 residues long. In germline, CDR1 is WNHNN, CDR2 SYGVQD (reference sequence). Trimming took off 0 bases at V and 2 bases at J, with 8 bases between the two ends.